This T cell receptor beta chain was identified in a study of blood T cell repertoires in COVID-19. Only in-frame clones appear in the TCRdb table, and some are missing; sequencing was by immunoSEQ multiplex PCR. The sample has approximately 300,000 clones, 80% to 90% seen once. Per the germline V gene, CDR1 is SGHVS and CDR2 is FNYEAQ. The V gene lost 1 base and the J gene lost 2 bases, with 8 bases spanning the gap. The CDR3 spans 14 residues. This TCR was recovered from a woman in her thirties or forties with acute or convalescent COVID-19. The sequencing input was peripheral blood. J is TRBJ2-5 and V is TRBV7-6; maybe TRBD1 (5 bases). In DNA form, the CDR3 reads TGTGCCAGCAGCTTAGGACAGCTACAAGAGACCCAGTACTTC. Amino acid sequence: CASSLGQLQETQYF.